A single sample is the source of the 29 T cell receptor beta chains below, sequenced in a study of OX40 agonist ivuxolimab in advanced cancers. The method was immunoSEQ multiplex PCR; TCRdb's version includes in-frame clones alone and lacks a portion of them. The table records 70,000 or so clones, about three quarters of them present only once. The sample here was CD4+ or CD8+ T cells sorted from blood, taken in a trial of the OX40 agonist ivuxolimab. The receptors here all came from an adult with an advanced solid tumor such as melanoma, head and neck, liver or kidney cancer.

As regards this clone: The junction shows a germline mismatch at one end, possibly a read error. The chain combines TRBV7-7 with TRBJ1-5; D is possibly TRBD1 (5 bases). CDR3 length: 20 amino acids. Germline-derived CDR1 and CDR2 are SSHAT and FNYEAQ (reference sequence). Here the CDR3 DNA reads TGTGCTAGCAGCTTAGGTCATGGGACTAGGCAGGCTTATAGCAATCAGCCCCAGCATTTT. Its translation is CASSLGHGTRQAYSNQPQHF.

The V call is TRBV5-1, the J call TRBJ1-6, with D unresolved. With 0 bases removed from V and 7 bases from J, the gap between germline ends came to 5 bases. This CDR3 contains 13 residues. CDR1 is SGHRS and CDR2 is YFSETQ in the germline V gene. CDR3 loop: CASSLEPNSPLHF. The CDR3 bases are TGCGCCAGCAGCTTGGAGCCGAATTCACCCCTCCACTTT. Drawing the rest from reference TRBV5-1 and TRBJ1-6, the complete variable domain is KAGVTQTPRYLIKTRGQQVTLSCSPISGHRSVSWYQQTPGQGLQFLFEYFSETQRNKGNFPGRFSGRQFSNSRSEMNVSTLELGDSALYLCASSLEPNSPLHFGNGTRLTVT.

This clone was counted once. V gene TRBV9 combines with J gene TRBJ1-6; perhaps TRBD1 as D (5 bases). The V gene's germline CDR1 is SGDLS and CDR2 YYNGEE. The CDR3 is 16 amino acids. V dropped 0 bases and J dropped 9 bases, with 16 bases sitting between them. Here the CDR3 reads CASSVGLKERGSPLHF. In nucleotides, the CDR3 is TGTGCCAGCAGCGTAGGGCTTAAAGAAAGGGGTTCACCCCTCCACTTT.

The V and J genes are TRBV7-9 and TRBJ2-7; D perhaps matches TRBD1 (6 bases). Germline assignment: CDR1 SEHNR and CDR2 FQNEAQ (reference sequence). V lost 8 bases and J lost 3, with 14 bases in between. The CDR3 covers 13 residues. The CDR3 loop is CASGGWPNYEQYF. CDR3 DNA: TGTGCCAGCGGGGGCTGGCCGAACTACGAGCAGTACTTC.

As concerns this clone: This sample includes further DNA sequences coding for the same CDR3. The chain links TRBV18 to TRBJ2-1; D is undetermined. The germline gives CDR1 KGHSH, CDR2 LQKENI. With 2 bases removed from V and 7 bases from J, the gap between germline ends came to 6 bases. The CDR3 covers 12 residues. This CDR3 is CASSPKGNEQFF. The CDR3 DNA is TGTGCCAGCTCACCAAAAGGGAATGAGCAGTTCTTC.

CDR3 loop: CASTSDRVDNSPLHF. CDR3 DNA: TGTGCCAGCACGTCGGACAGGGTGGATAATTCACCCCTCCACTTT. The V and J genes are TRBV2 and TRBJ1-6, with 8 nucleotides matching TRBD1. The CDR3 runs to 15 residues. Germline V lookup: CDR1 SNHLY, CDR2 FYNNEI. The J segment lost 5 bases and the V segment lost 7 bases, leaving 7 bases of the junction unmatched.

The CDR3 is CASSQDRASGANVLTF. The CDR3 DNA reads as TGTGCCAGCAGCCAAGACCGGGCCTCTGGGGCCAACGTCCTGACTTTC. This chain joins TRBV4-2 and TRBJ2-6; unclear D gene. The CDR3 sequence is 16 residues long. Germline values: CDR1 LGHNA, CDR2 YNFKEQ. Trimming pared 0 bases from V and 0 bases from J, leaving 6 bases between.

This chain joins TRBV27 and TRBJ1-1; 9 bases align to TRBD1. J lost 4 bases, V lost 3 bases, and 12 bases had no gene match. The CDR3 sequence is 17 residues long. Germline loops: CDR1 MNHEY, CDR2 SMNVEV (reference sequence). The CDR3 protein is CASSFAGTGRTGTEAFF. CDR3 nucleotides: TGTGCCAGCAGTTTTGCCGGGACAGGGAGAACGGGCACTGAAGCTTTCTTT.

This chain joins TRBV5-6 and TRBJ2-7, with D unresolved. CDR3 length: 13 residues. Between the trimmed V and J ends, which lost 4 bases and 0 bases, there was a span of 8 bases. Germline V gene lookup returns CDR1 SGHDT and CDR2 YYEEEE. CDR3 sequence (DNA): TGTGCCAGCAGCCCCGGGCGCTCCTACGAGCAGTACTTC. Amino acids: CASSPGRSYEQYF.

This chain joins TRBV2 and TRBJ1-4; perhaps TRBD1 as D (5 bases). This CDR3 has 16 amino acids. CDR1 is SNHLY and CDR2 is FYNNEI in the germline V gene. V was clipped by 2 bases and J by 7 bases, with 17 bases between them. The CDR3 here is CASSERGREVVEKLFF. In DNA, the CDR3 is TGTGCCAGCAGTGAAAGGGGTAGGGAAGTGGTTGAAAAACTGTTTTTT.

This chain connects TRBV21-1 to TRBJ2-7. TRBV21-1 is termed a pseudogene. The CDR3 loop spans 20 amino acids. CDR3 DNA: TGTGCCAGCAGCAAAGCCGGGACCCAGGGATTTGGCGGCAGCGTCTACGAGCAGTACTTC. The encoded protein is CASSKAGTQGFGGSVYEQYF.

V usage is TRBV5-4 and J usage is TRBJ1-3; tentatively, D is TRBD1 (6 bases). The V end lost 4 bases, the J end lost 0 bases, and 20 bases lay between the germline ends. This CDR3 comprises 18 residues. Per germline, CDR1 SGHNT and CDR2 YYREEE (reference sequence). In DNA, the CDR3 is TGTGCCAGCAGCAGGGTACAGGGCTCCTTAACCTCTGGAAACACCATATATTTT. It translates to CASSRVQGSLTSGNTIYF.

Concerning this clone: The same CDR3 also results from other DNA sequences found in this sample. The chain has TRBV6-5 and TRBJ1-2, with D tentatively TRBD1 (6 bases). V lost 4 bases and J 6 bases, leaving 12 bases between the germline ends. The length of the CDR3 is 13 residues. Per the germline V gene, CDR1 is MNHEY and CDR2 is SVGAGI. The CDR3 nucleotides are TGTGCCAGCAGTTTAAGGGCAGGGGATGGCTACACCTTC. Its translation: CASSLRAGDGYTF.

The chain uses TRBV19 and TRBJ2-1; TRBD2 agrees at 8 bases. The CDR3 loop spans 19 amino acids. Per the germline V gene, CDR1 is LNHDA and CDR2 is SQIVND (reference sequence). V was clipped by 1 base and J by 2 bases; unmatched bases: 13. The chain's CDR3 is CASSIGGSGTRRAYNEQFF. CDR3 bases: TGTGCCAGTAGTATAGGGGGTAGCGGGACCCGAAGGGCCTACAATGAGCAGTTCTTC.

CDR3 amino acids: CASKGQGTAGELFF. DNA of the CDR3: TGTGCCAGCAAGGGACAGGGCACGGCCGGGGAGCTGTTTTTT. V and J are TRBV2 and TRBJ2-2; 9 nucleotides line up with TRBD1. Trimming took 7 bases from V and 6 from J; bases not matched to a gene: 6. The CDR3 consists of 14 residues. Germline-derived CDR1 and CDR2 are SNHLY and FYNNEI.

This clone was observed a few times. V is TRBV2 and J is TRBJ2-7, with 7 positions matching TRBD1. This CDR3 has 13 amino acids. V shed 6 bases and J 7 bases; nucleotides not matched to a gene: 9. Germline-derived CDR1 and CDR2 are SNHLY and FYNNEI. The CDR3 region is CASSVDRVREQYF. Here the CDR3 DNA reads TGTGCCAGCAGCGTAGACAGGGTAAGGGAGCAGTACTTC.

This chain joins TRBV11-2 and TRBJ1-2; D might be TRBD1 (5 bases). The CDR3 contains 16 residues. Trimming pared 1 base from V and 4 bases from J, leaving 16 bases between. Germline V gives CDR1 SGHAT, CDR2 FQNNGV. CDR3 DNA sequence: TGTGCCAGCAGCTTAGGGGGAAACTACAGGTCCTATGGCTACACCTTC. It translates to CASSLGGNYRSYGYTF.

The V and J genes are TRBV5-1 and TRBJ2-1; 15 bases align to TRBD2. Germline V lookup: CDR1 SGHRS, CDR2 YFSETQ. The ends lost 4 bases at V and 6 bases at J; junction bases unmatched: 11. The CDR3 length is 18 residues. The CDR3 region is CASSPRTSGRADSNEQFF. In nucleotides, the CDR3 is TGCGCCAGCAGCCCCCGGACTAGCGGGAGGGCCGATAGCAATGAGCAGTTCTTC.

V and J are TRBV7-9 and TRBJ2-1; D may match TRBD1 or TRBD2 (5 bases each). The CDR3 runs to 14 residues. V lost 5 bases, J lost 4 bases, and 12 bases lay in between. Germline V gene data show CDR1 as SEHNR and CDR2 as FQNEAQ (reference sequence). CDR3 in amino acids: CASSHRDGYNEQFF. The DNA of the CDR3 is TGTGCCAGCAGCCACCGGGACGGATACAATGAGCAGTTCTTC.

The chain carries TRBV5-1 and TRBJ1-2; a weak D match, TRBD1 (5 bases). Trimming took 0 bases from V and 8 from J, leaving 11 bases between them. Germline CDR1 is SGHRS and CDR2 is YFSETQ. The CDR3 contains 13 residues. Here the CDR3 DNA reads TGCGCCAGCAGCTTGGAGGGGAGTCGGGGCTACACCTTC. This encodes CASSLEGSRGYTF.

The chain combines TRBV19 with TRBJ1-1; 7 nucleotides align to TRBD1. CDR1 is LNHDA, CDR2 SQIVND, per germline (reference sequence). Unmatched junction bases numbered 12, after V lost 3 bases and J lost 5 bases. The CDR3 covers 16 residues. In DNA, the CDR3 is TGTGCCAGTAGTATCCCCGCCCGGGCCAGGGGGACTGAAGCTTTCTTT. Translating it yields CASSIPARARGTEAFF.

Only a few counts were recorded for this clone. The chain couples TRBV15 to TRBJ2-7; tentatively, D is TRBD1 (7 bases). In germline, CDR1 is LNHNV, CDR2 YYDKDF (reference sequence). Trimming removed 0 bases from V and 0 bases from J, with 12 bases in between. This CDR3 contains 16 residues. The CDR3 loop is CATSRDRGDSSYEQYF. CDR3 DNA: TGTGCCACCAGCAGAGATAGGGGGGACAGCTCCTACGAGCAGTACTTC.

The rearrangement uses TRBV6-5 and TRBJ1-1, with 7 bases identical to TRBD1. V lost 4 bases and J lost 4; bases outside the gene matches: 9. This CDR3 has 15 amino acids. Germline V gives CDR1 MNHEY, CDR2 SVGAGI. The CDR3 bases are TGTGCCAGCAGTTCCAACAGGGGTGAGGCCACTGAAGCTTTCTTT. Protein: CASSSNRGEATEAFF.

The chain couples TRBV2 to TRBJ2-5; 10 bases agree with TRBD2. The CDR3 is made up of 16 amino acids. CDR1 is SNHLY, CDR2 FYNNEI, per germline. Unmatched junction bases numbered 12, after V lost 6 bases and J lost 5 bases. The CDR3 DNA sequence: TGTGCCAGCAGGGCCACTAGCGGGGTGATAGGGGAGACCCAGTACTTC. Protein sequence: CASRATSGVIGETQYF. Based on the CDR3 plus reference TRBV2 and TRBJ2-5, the full variable domain is EPEVTQTPSHQVTQMGQEVILRCVPISNHLYFYWYRQILGQKVEFLVSFYNNEISEKSEIFDDQFSVERPDGSNFTLKIRSTKLEDSAMYFCASRATSGVIGETQYFGPGTRLLVL.

The chain has TRBV7-9 and TRBJ1-4, with D perhaps TRBD1 (6 bases). Germline CDR1 SEHNR, CDR2 FQNEAQ (reference sequence). The CDR3 sequence is 15 residues long. The V and J ends lost 6 bases and 8 bases respectively, with 19 bases between them. Here the CDR3 reads CASSTTGFELEKLFF. The CDR3 nucleotides read TGTGCCAGCAGTACTACAGGGTTCGAATTGGAAAAACTGTTTTTT.

The chain joins TRBV6-6 to TRBJ2-3, with 11 bases that match TRBD2. CDR3 size: 15 residues. After removal of 7 bases from V and 1 base from J, the junction contained 4 bases not matched to a gene. The germline V gene has CDR1 MNHNY and CDR2 SVGAGI (reference sequence). The CDR3 DNA sequence: TGTGCCAGCACCTTACTAGCGGGGGGCACAGATACGCAGTATTTT. The encoded protein is CASTLLAGGTDTQYF.

CDR3 amino acids: CASRETSGREPYTQYF. The CDR3 nucleotides read TGTGCCAGCAGGGAAACTAGCGGGAGAGAACCTTATACGCAGTATTTT. The V gene is TRBV13, the J gene TRBJ2-3, with 11 positions matching TRBD2. The CDR3 runs to 16 residues. V shed 6 bases, J shed 7 bases, and the junction held 12 bases outside the gene matches. The V gene's germline CDR1 is PRHDT and CDR2 FYEKMQ (reference sequence).

This chain connects TRBV19 to TRBJ1-1, with D unresolved. This CDR3 region has 16 residues. V lost 7 bases and J lost 1, with 19 bases in between. Germline CDR1 and CDR2: LNHDA and SQIVND (reference sequence). As DNA, the CDR3 is TGTGCCAGTAACCCTATAGATCGGTCCCGGAACACTGAAGCTTTCTTT. Its translation: CASNPIDRSRNTEAFF.

Turning to this clone: The junction shows a germline mismatch at one end, possibly a read error. The genes are TRBV7-7 and TRBJ2-1, with 10 bases lining up with TRBD2. The CDR3 loop spans 16 amino acids. In germline, CDR1 is SSHAT, CDR2 FNYEAQ (reference sequence). The CDR3 region has the DNA TGTGCTAGCAGCTTAGCGGTAGCGGGGGGTAACAATGAGCAGTTCTTC. Translation: CASSLAVAGGNNEQFF.